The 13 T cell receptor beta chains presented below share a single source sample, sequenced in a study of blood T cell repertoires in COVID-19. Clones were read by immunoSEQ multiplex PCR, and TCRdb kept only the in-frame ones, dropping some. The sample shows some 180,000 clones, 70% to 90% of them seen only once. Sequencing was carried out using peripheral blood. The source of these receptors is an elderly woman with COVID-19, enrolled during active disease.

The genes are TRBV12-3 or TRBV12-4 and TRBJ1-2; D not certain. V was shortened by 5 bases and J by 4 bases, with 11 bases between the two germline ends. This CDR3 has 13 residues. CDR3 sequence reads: CASSPHISYGYTF. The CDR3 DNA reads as TGTGCCAGCAGTCCCCACATCAGCTATGGCTACACCTTC.

In nucleotides, the CDR3 is TGTGCCAACAAATACGCCGGACAGTTGACCGGGGAGCTGTTTTTT. Translation gives CANKYAGQLTGELFF. The chain is built from TRBV21-1 and TRBJ2-2; the DNA was not used to check the table's D call, TRBD1. TRBV21-1 is shown as a pseudogene. The CDR3 extends over 15 amino acids.

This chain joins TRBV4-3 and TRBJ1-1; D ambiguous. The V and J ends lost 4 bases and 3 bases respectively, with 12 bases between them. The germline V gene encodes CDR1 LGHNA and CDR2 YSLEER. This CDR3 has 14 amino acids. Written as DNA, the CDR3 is TGCGCCAGCAGCCTAAGCCGTCGCGACACTGAAGCTTTCTTT. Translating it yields CASSLSRRDTEAFF.

CDR3 sequence (DNA): TGTGCCACCACGGATTATACAGGGTATGGAGACTATGGCTACACCTTC. This gives the protein CATTDYTGYGDYGYTF. The chain combines TRBV19 with TRBJ1-2, with D perhaps matching TRBD1 (6 bases). Trimming cost V 10 bases and J 3 bases, with 24 bases left between them. This CDR3 comprises 16 residues. The germline CDR1 and CDR2 sequences are LNHDA and SQIVND (reference sequence).

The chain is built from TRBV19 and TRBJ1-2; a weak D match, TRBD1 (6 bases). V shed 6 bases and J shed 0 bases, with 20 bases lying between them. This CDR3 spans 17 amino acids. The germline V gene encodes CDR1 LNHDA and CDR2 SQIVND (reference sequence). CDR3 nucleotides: TGTGCCAGTAGCCCCATGGGCGGACAGTTCCCTAACTATGGCTACACCTTC. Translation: CASSPMGGQFPNYGYTF.

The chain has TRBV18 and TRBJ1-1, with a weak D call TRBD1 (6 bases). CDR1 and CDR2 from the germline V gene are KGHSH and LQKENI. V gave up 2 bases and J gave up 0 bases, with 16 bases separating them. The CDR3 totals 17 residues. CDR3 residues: CASSPGGGGHLNTEAFF. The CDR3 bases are TGTGCCAGCTCACCAGGGGGAGGGGGACACCTGAACACTGAAGCTTTCTTT.

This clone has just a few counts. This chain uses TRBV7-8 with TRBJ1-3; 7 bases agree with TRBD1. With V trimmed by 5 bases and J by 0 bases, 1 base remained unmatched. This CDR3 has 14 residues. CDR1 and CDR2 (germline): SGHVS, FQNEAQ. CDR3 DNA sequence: TGTGCCAGCAGCGGGACAGTCTCTGGAAACACCATATATTTT. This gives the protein CASSGTVSGNTIYF.

The CDR3 bases are TGTGCCAGCAGGACCTTAGCGGGAGGGCCGATCTACGAGCAGTACTTC. As protein: CASRTLAGGPIYEQYF. V gene TRBV28 combines with J gene TRBJ2-7; TRBD2 matches 11 bases. Germline CDR1 and CDR2: MDHEN and SYDVKM. Trimming cost V 6 bases and J 3 bases; bases outside gene matches: 10. The CDR3 is made up of 16 amino acids.

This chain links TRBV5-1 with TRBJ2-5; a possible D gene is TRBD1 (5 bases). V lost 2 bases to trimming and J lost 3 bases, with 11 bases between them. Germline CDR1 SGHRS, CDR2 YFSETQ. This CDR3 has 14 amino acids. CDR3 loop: CASSLVAGKETQYF. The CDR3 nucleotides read TGCGCCAGCAGCTTAGTGGCAGGGAAAGAGACCCAGTACTTC.

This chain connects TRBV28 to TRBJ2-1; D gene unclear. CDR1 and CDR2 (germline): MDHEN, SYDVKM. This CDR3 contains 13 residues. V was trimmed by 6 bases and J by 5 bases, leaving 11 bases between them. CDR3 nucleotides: TGTGCCAGCAGGCGGAATGCCCACAATGAGCAGTTCTTC. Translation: CASRRNAHNEQFF.

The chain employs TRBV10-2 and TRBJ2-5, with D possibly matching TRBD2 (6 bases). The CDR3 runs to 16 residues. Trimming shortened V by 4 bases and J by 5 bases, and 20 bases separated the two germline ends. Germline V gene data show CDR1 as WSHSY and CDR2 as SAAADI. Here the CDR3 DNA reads TGCGCCAGCAGTGGGTTTACCTGGGGGGATGGTGAGACCCAGTACTTC. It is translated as CASSGFTWGDGETQYF.

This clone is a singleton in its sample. CDR3: CASPRDRGLLCVETQYF. Here the CDR3 DNA reads TGTGCCAGTCCCCGGGACAGGGGGCTTTTGTGCGTAGAGACCCAGTACTTC. The V gene is TRBV19, the J gene TRBJ2-5; 12 bases map to TRBD1. The ends lost 8 bases at V and 4 bases at J; junction bases unmatched: 14. Germline lookup yields CDR1 LNHDA and CDR2 SQIVND (reference sequence). The CDR3 is 17 amino acids.

The DNA for the CDR3 is TGCAGCGTTGATGGCCCTCTAGGCTACAATGAGCAGTTCTTC. Its translation is CSVDGPLGYNEQFF. The chain is built from TRBV29-1 and TRBJ2-1; unclear D gene. The CDR3 is 14 residues long. V lost 3 bases to trimming and J lost 3 bases, with 12 bases between them. CDR1 is SQVTM, CDR2 ANQGSEA, per germline.